This T cell receptor beta chain was documented in a study of identical twins. Findings and caveats of the study: The more abundant beta clonotypes in cord blood had fewer insertions, and memory repertoires did not show this.

The germline CDR1 and CDR2 sequences are SEHNR and FQNEAQ (reference sequence). This CDR3 spans 15 amino acids. The trim removed 5 bases at V and 4 bases at J, leaving 9 bases unmatched. TCRdb redid the calling of the 5' RACE reads with MiXCR, one entry per CDR3 protein. The sample yields around 490,000 distinct CDR3 sequences, 15% seen once. To note about this clonotype: Antigen: not known.

These data are also associated with another study on yellow fever vaccine responses in identical twins.

The sequenced material came from CD4+ T cells sorted from blood. The chain is built from TRBV7-9 and TRBJ2-5, with 8 bases fitting TRBD1. This TCR was sampled from a woman in her late teens or twenties in good health. The CDR3 DNA sequence: TGTGCCAGCAGCCGGATGACAGGGGCGTCAGAGACCCAGTACTTC. Its translation: CASSRMTGASETQYF.